These 16 T cell receptor beta chains originate from one sample sequenced in a study of blood T cell repertoires in COVID-19. TCRdb's copy holds only in-frame clones and misses some; the assay was immunoSEQ multiplex PCR. The sample holds 25,000 to 35,000 clones, about 87% seen once. Sequenced input: peripheral blood. These receptors all stem from a human donor in a cohort sampled during active COVID-19. The donor label of this sample is uncertain.

The rearrangement joins TRBV5-1 to TRBJ1-1; D gene unclear. The germline V gene has CDR1 SGHRS and CDR2 YFSETQ. V was clipped by 1 base and J by 3 bases, with 7 bases between them. The CDR3 sequence is 13 residues long. The CDR3 loop is CASSLKSDTEAFF. In DNA form, the CDR3 reads TGCGCCAGCAGCTTGAAAAGCGACACTGAAGCTTTCTTT.

This CDR3 is CASSASTVLTSTDTQYF. Here the CDR3 DNA reads TGTGCCAGCAGTGCCTCGACAGTATTAACTAGCACAGATACGCAGTATTTT. The chain couples TRBV25-1 to TRBJ2-3; tentative D call: TRBD1 (5 bases). Between the trimmed V and J ends, which lost 4 bases and 0 bases, there was a span of 17 bases. The germline CDR1 and CDR2 sequences are MGHDK and SYGVNS. This CDR3 has 17 amino acids.

This chain links TRBV2 with TRBJ2-3; D is uncertain. Trimming left V 3 bases short and J 3 bases short, with 7 bases between. The germline gives CDR1 SNHLY, CDR2 FYNNEI. CDR3 length: 13 amino acids. The CDR3 sequence: CASSDQVTDTQYF. CDR3 DNA sequence: TGTGCCAGCAGTGATCAGGTTACAGATACGCAGTATTTT.

In its sample, this clone was seen once. The genes are TRBV29-1 and TRBJ2-1, with a tentative D call TRBD2 (5 bases). CDR1 SQVTM and CDR2 ANQGSEA come from the germline V gene. V was clipped by 7 bases and J by 1 base, with 14 bases between them. This CDR3 is 14 amino acids long. In DNA form, the CDR3 reads TGCAGCGGGGGATATCGGGGATCCTACAATGAGCAGTTCTTC. Amino acids: CSGGYRGSYNEQFF.

The chain recombines TRBV5-6 with TRBJ1-6; 9 nucleotides match TRBD1. The CDR3 extends over 13 amino acids. Germline V gives CDR1 SGHDT, CDR2 YYEEEE. V shed 6 bases and J 9 bases; nucleotides not matched to a gene: 4. The CDR3 here is CASNEQGASPLHF. The DNA of the CDR3 is TGTGCCAGCAACGAACAGGGGGCTTCACCCCTCCACTTT.

This chain links TRBV2 with TRBJ1-1; D is possibly TRBD1 (5 bases). The germline V gene encodes CDR1 SNHLY and CDR2 FYNNEI. The CDR3 has 12 amino acids. V dropped 2 bases and J dropped 5 bases, with 6 bases sitting between them. This CDR3 is CASSEQGTEAFF. For the CDR3, the DNA is TGTGCCAGCAGTGAACAGGGTACTGAAGCTTTCTTT.

The chain carries TRBV10-3 and TRBJ2-1; 9 bases agree with TRBD2. The CDR3 loop spans 15 amino acids. The germline gives CDR1 ENHRY, CDR2 SYGVKD. V shed 2 bases and J 8 bases; nucleotides not matched to a gene: 7. DNA of the CDR3: TGTGCCATCAGTGAGCGTAGCGGGAGTTCCGATGAGCAGTTCTTC. Its translation is CAISERSGSSDEQFF.

The V gene is TRBV2, the J gene TRBJ1-2, with TRBD1 matching over 8 bases. Germline values: CDR1 SNHLY, CDR2 FYNNEI. The CDR3 loop spans 13 amino acids. After removal of 7 bases from V and 4 bases from J, the junction contained 5 bases not matched to a gene. The DNA of the CDR3 is TGTGCCAGCACCTCGGACAGGGTCTATGGCTACACCTTC. This encodes CASTSDRVYGYTF.

The chain has TRBV5-1 and TRBJ1-1; the match to TRBD1 covers 8 bases. Germline V CDR1 and CDR2: SGHRS, YFSETQ. V was clipped by 3 bases and J by 5 bases; unmatched bases: 12. The CDR3 contains 16 residues. The CDR3 nucleotides read TGCGCCAGCAGCTGGAACAATGGACAGGGTAAAACTGAAGCTTTCTTT. Its protein is CASSWNNGQGKTEAFF.

This chain joins TRBV27 and TRBJ2-5, with a tentative D call TRBD1 (6 bases). V dropped 2 bases and J dropped 5 bases, with 12 bases sitting between them. CDR1 is MNHEY, CDR2 SMNVEV, per germline (reference sequence). This CDR3 comprises 14 residues. The CDR3 DNA reads as TGTGCCAGCAGTTTAGCCAGGGGTAAGGAGACCCAGTACTTC. This sequence encodes CASSLARGKETQYF.

Here the CDR3 DNA reads TGTGCCAGCAGCTCTGCGGCGGGAAACCAAGAGACCCAGTACTTC. Translated: CASSSAAGNQETQYF. The V call is TRBV7-9, the J call TRBJ2-5; a weak D match, TRBD2 (6 bases). The germline CDR1 and CDR2 sequences are SEHNR and FQNEAQ (reference sequence). The CDR3 has 15 residues. Trimming removed 4 bases at V and 0 bases at J, with 12 bases between.

The rearrangement uses TRBV11-2 and TRBJ2-2; D is undetermined. Between the trimmed V and J ends, which lost 5 bases and 4 bases, there was a span of 14 bases. Germline lookup yields CDR1 SGHAT and CDR2 FQNNGV. The CDR3 consists of 15 residues. The CDR3 sequence is CASSPNYPGTGELFF. CDR3 bases: TGTGCCAGCAGCCCGAATTACCCAGGCACCGGGGAGCTGTTTTTT.

The chain joins TRBV5-1 to TRBJ1-3, with 11 nucleotides matching TRBD1. CDR1 SGHRS and CDR2 YFSETQ come from the germline V gene. The V segment lost 4 bases and the J segment 5 bases; nucleotides outside the gene matches: 5. This CDR3 comprises 15 residues. CDR3 nucleotide sequence: TGCGCCAGCAGCCAGGGACAGGGGGGTAGAAACACCATATATTTT. This sequence encodes CASSQGQGGRNTIYF.

The chain couples TRBV29-1 to TRBJ2-1, with D maybe TRBD2 (6 bases). Germline assignment: CDR1 SQVTM and CDR2 ANQGSEA. V shed 6 bases and J shed 8 bases, with 17 bases lying between them. This CDR3 is built from 13 residues. Here the CDR3 reads CSVSGFGLDEQFF. The DNA for the CDR3 is TGCAGCGTCAGCGGGTTTGGGCTCGATGAGCAGTTCTTC.

This chain joins TRBV2 and TRBJ1-6, with D uncertain. Looked up from germline, CDR1 is SNHLY and CDR2 is FYNNEI. The CDR3 runs to 15 residues. The germline V and J ends were trimmed by 4 bases and 7 bases, with 14 bases remaining between them. The CDR3 reads CASSVSIGGNSPLHF. The CDR3 DNA sequence: TGTGCCAGCAGTGTCTCCATCGGCGGAAATTCACCCCTCCACTTT.

This clone occurred a few times. The CDR3 DNA follows: TGTGCCAGCGGAGAACCGGGACTCGGAGACTATGGCTACACCTTC. It encodes CASGEPGLGDYGYTF. The chain has TRBV7-9 and TRBJ1-2; a weak D match, TRBD1 (5 bases). In germline, CDR1 is SEHNR, CDR2 FQNEAQ (reference sequence). Deletions cut 8 bases from V and 3 bases from J, with 19 bases between. The CDR3 spans 15 residues.